This TCR beta chain is drawn from a study of B cell selection in AIRE deficiency (dated by TCRdb to 2018 to 2020). Turning to the overall study: A comparison of TCRbeta repertoires of sorted blood CD4+ conventional T cells and regulatory T cells was made between AIRE-deficient patients and healthy controls. The TCR-sequenced cohort comprised five AIRE-deficient APECED patients and five healthy control donors.

The immunoSEQ platform was used for TCRbeta chain sequencing. As for the authors' bioinformatics: When conventional T cell repertoires were pooled, 85,000 to 120,000 distinct in-frame TCRbeta sequences were obtained from patients and 13.4x10^4 from healthy donors. Public Treg TCRbeta sequences were defined as those shared by two or more individuals and were then searched for in Tconv repertoires. Differences between groups were assessed by Mann-Whitney U tests with Bonferroni-Dunn correction in GraphPad Prism 7.03. Imported from immuneACCESS, the table was reduced by TCRdb to in-frame sequences with V and J called. These copies leave out some clones; in studies compared against another copy, an unresolved V gene accounts for under half, and the cause of the remainder is not known. The V and J calls and the clone size are those of that table, but D and trimming were determined from the DNA. For this sample there are tens of thousands of clones; less than 97% appear just once. The biggest ten clones account for around 0.2% of the sample.

Note on this clone: What antigen it recognizes has not been identified. Per-base quality was not reported, and no clone a single base away is much larger than it.

The full study reports these points: TCRBV gene usage, CDR3 length and TCR diversity in Tconv and Treg cells from AIRE-deficient patients were found to be similar to those in cells from healthy donors. Approximately 31% of the Treg TCRbeta sequences shared among healthy donors turned up in patient Tconv cells, suggesting that Treg-biased clones are diverted into the Tconv compartment. Among around 3,700 shared Treg TCRbeta sequences, over 30% were found to be shared only among healthy donors and about 9% only among patients, suggesting that Treg selection is less efficient in the absence of AIRE. Shorter CDR3s were found in shared Treg sequences, reflecting a bias toward rearrangements containing few non-templated nucleotide insertions. Only TCRbeta chains were sequenced, and roughly 37% of shared healthy-donor Treg sequences were also present in healthy Tconv cells, possibly due to differing TCRalpha chains.

For sorting, conventional CD4 T cells were defined as CD4+CD127+ cells. Control samples came from healthy donors unrelated to the patients. Sorting of Tconv and Treg cells intended for TCRbeta sequencing was performed on a FACSAria flow cytometer. Sorted cells were collected into 5-ml round-bottom polystyrene tubes, and dry cell pellets were frozen at -80°C before sequencing. The CDR3 contains 13 residues, cysteine and phenylalanine counted. The only DNA kept is the CDR3, 39 bases in frame from the first base. CDR1 and CDR2, looked up from the germline V gene, are MNHEY and SVGAGI. Cut back by 3 bases and 2 bases, the V and J ends lie 8 bases apart.

The source of this sequence is a human donor in good health. The material sequenced was CD4+CD127+ conventional T cells sorted from PBMCs. This receptor chain uses TRBV6-5 and TRBJ2-7, with the identity of the D gene unclear. The sequenced DNA: TGTGCCAGCAGTTATTCGACCGCCTACGAGCAGTACTTC. This translates into CASSYSTAYEQYF.